The table lists the clone carrying this TCR beta chain with a few counts. Its antigen is as yet unknown. Little can be read into the size of this beta chain, an off-target read in a library designed for alpha chains. With 3 bases removed from V and 6 bases from J, the gap between germline ends came to 10 bases. The CDR3 extends over 13 amino acids. Germline values: CDR1 LGHNA, CDR2 YSLEER. TCRdb processed the 5' RACE reads anew with MiXCR; each CDR3 protein has one entry. Of under 20,000 distinct CDR3 sequences listed, approximately 6.2% are singletons. The time point here: sample taken at primary tumor resection. TCRs were sequenced from unsorted whole RNA of tumor, nontumor lung or PBMC. The entry originates in a study of spatial heterogeneity in lung cancer. Whole-study findings and limits: Intratumoral expanded alpha and beta TCR counts were found to track tumor mutation counts.

The source was lung tumor tissue, collected at surgery. The chain couples TRBV4-3 to TRBJ2-3; D remains ambiguous. The receptor was isolated from a male donor with early-stage non-small cell lung cancer. The CDR3, as DNA: TGCGCCAGCAGCCAGGGCAACATGGATACGCAGTATTTT. Its translation is CASSQGNMDTQYF.